The present T cell receptor (beta chain) was sequenced within a study of T cell responses to AZD1222 COVID-19 vaccine. Regarding the study as a whole: Possibly, clonal diversity was underestimated; donors were largely white British and included more females. It was only after the peak T cell response that any repertoires were sampled.

Sequencing used immunoSEQ multiplex PCR; TCRdb keeps in-frame clones, though not all of them. The sample holds some 130,000 clones, about 92% seen once. About this clone: Its antigen is still unknown.

Germline V gene lookup returns CDR1 ENHRY and CDR2 SYGVKD. Trimming removed 8 bases from V and 4 bases from J; junction bases left unmatched: 18. The CDR3 consists of 17 residues. The V call is TRBV10-3, the J call TRBJ2-3; TRBD2 matches at 7 bases. The receptor was derived from an adult in good health. The source material was peripheral blood, sampled on day 0 of AZD1222 vaccination. CDR3 loop: CAIDGEGLGEAPDTQYF. Written as DNA, the CDR3 is TGTGCCATCGACGGGGAGGGGTTGGGGGAGGCCCCAGATACGCAGTATTTT.